This T cell receptor (beta chain) was identified in a study of post-analysis software for immune sequencing data. Study-wide context: Relapsing-remitting, secondary progressive and progressive-relapsing courses of multiple sclerosis were included.

Study results and caveats: The authors found that F measure strongly co-clustered same-batch samples. Significantly decreased normalized Chao1 diversity was recorded for multiple sclerosis patients relative to controls. Five or six TRBV segments, TRBV5-6, TRBV5-1 and TRBV20-1 among them, were found more frequent in patients than controls.

This clonotype was seen a handful of times. Its antigen is unidentified. TCR beta cDNA libraries had unique molecular identifiers. The T cell input of roughly 0.95 to 10 million gave around 540,000 cDNA molecules. Via MiXCR, TCRdb re-called the PCR reads, giving one row per CDR3 protein. The sample lists more than 450,000 distinct CDR3 sequences, about 40% occurring once. Germline trimming cut 3 bases from V and 7 bases from J; bases unmatched to any gene: 5. This CDR3 region has 13 residues. Germline values: CDR1 DFQATT, CDR2 SNEGSKA (reference sequence). This TCR derives from a girl aged 5 to 17 with multiple sclerosis. Input material: blood. The rearrangement uses TRBV20-1 and TRBJ1-5, with 8 bases identical to TRBD1. This CDR3 reads CSASSGGDQPQHF. Here the CDR3 DNA reads TGCAGTGCTAGTTCAGGGGGCGACCAGCCCCAGCATTTT.